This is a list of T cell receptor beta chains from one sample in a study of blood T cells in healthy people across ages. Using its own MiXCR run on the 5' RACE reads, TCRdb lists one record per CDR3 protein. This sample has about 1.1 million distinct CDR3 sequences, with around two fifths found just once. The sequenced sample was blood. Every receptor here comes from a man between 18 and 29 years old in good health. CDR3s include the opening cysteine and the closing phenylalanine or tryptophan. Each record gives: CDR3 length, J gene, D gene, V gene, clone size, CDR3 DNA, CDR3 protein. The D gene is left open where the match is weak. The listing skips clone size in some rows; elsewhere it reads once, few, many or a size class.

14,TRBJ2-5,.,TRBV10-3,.,TGTGCCATCAGAGGACTGGGAGAGAGGGAGACCCAGTACTTC,CAIRGLGERETQYF
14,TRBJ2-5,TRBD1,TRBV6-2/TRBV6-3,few,TGTGCCAGCAGTTCTACGGACAGGTCAGAGACCCAGTACTTC,CASSSTDRSETQYF
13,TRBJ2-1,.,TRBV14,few,TGTGCCAGCAGCCAGCCCACTGGCCTGCAGCAGTTCTTC,CASSQPTGLQQFF
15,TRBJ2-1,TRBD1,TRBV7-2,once,TGTGCCAGCAGGGGGGCCGGGACAGGGCACAATGAGCAGTTCTTC,CASRGAGTGHNEQFF
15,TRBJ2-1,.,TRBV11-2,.,TGTGCCAGCAGCTTCAGTGTTACTCAAGGGAATGAGCAGTTCTTC,CASSFSVTQGNEQFF
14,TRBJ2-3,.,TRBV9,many,TGTGCCAGCAGCATAGGGGTTGACACAGATACGCAGTATTTT,CASSIGVDTDTQYF
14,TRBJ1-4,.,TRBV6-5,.,TGTGCCAGCCGAATACAAGCAACTAATGAAAAACTGTTTTTT,CASRIQATNEKLFF
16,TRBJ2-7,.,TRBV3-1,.,TGTGCCAGCAGCCCCCCGAAGGGGAGGTCGCACAATGAGCAGTACTTC,CASSPPKGRSHNEQYF
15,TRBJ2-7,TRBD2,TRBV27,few,TGTGCCAGCAGATTACTAGCGGGGCCTTACTACGAGCAGTACTTC,CASRLLAGPYYEQYF
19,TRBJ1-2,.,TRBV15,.,TGTGCCACCAGCAGAGATTGGGGGTCAAAGGGGTCGGACAACTATGGCTACACCTTC,CATSRDWGSKGSDNYGYTF
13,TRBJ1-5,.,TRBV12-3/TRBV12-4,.,TGTGCCAGCAGTGGGAGTACCAATCGGCCCCAGCATTTT,CASSGSTNRPQHF
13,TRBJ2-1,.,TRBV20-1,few,TGCAGTGCACATAAACCGGGCCTGAATGAGCAGTTCTTC,CSAHKPGLNEQFF
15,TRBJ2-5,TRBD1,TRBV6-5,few,TGTGCCAGCAGTTACAGAAGGGGGCGCGGGGAGACCCAGTACTTC,CASSYRRGRGETQYF
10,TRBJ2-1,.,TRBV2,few,TGTGCCAGCGGGGGGAGTGAGCAGTTCTTC,CASGGSEQFF
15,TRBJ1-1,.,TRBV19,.,TGTGCCAGTAAAACCTCAGCCCAGGGTATCGCTGAAGCTTTCTTT,CASKTSAQGIAEAFF
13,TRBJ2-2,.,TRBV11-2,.,TGTGCCAGCGGGCACAGCAACACCGGGGAGCTGTTTTTT,CASGHSNTGELFF
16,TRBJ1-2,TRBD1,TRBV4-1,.,TGCGCCAGCAGCCAAGATTCCCAGGGGGCTTGGTATGGCTACACCTTC,CASSQDSQGAWYGYTF
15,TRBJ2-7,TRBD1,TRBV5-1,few,TGCGCCAGCACCTCCTCCGGGACAGGGTCCCTCGAGCAGTACTTC,CASTSSGTGSLEQYF
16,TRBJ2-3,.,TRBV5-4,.,TGTGCCAGCAGCCTGGGTACCGGCGGGGAGACAGATACGCAGTATTTT,CASSLGTGGETDTQYF
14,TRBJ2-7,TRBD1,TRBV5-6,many,TGTGCCAGCAGCTTACAGGGGTTCTCGTACGAGCAGTACTTC,CASSLQGFSYEQYF